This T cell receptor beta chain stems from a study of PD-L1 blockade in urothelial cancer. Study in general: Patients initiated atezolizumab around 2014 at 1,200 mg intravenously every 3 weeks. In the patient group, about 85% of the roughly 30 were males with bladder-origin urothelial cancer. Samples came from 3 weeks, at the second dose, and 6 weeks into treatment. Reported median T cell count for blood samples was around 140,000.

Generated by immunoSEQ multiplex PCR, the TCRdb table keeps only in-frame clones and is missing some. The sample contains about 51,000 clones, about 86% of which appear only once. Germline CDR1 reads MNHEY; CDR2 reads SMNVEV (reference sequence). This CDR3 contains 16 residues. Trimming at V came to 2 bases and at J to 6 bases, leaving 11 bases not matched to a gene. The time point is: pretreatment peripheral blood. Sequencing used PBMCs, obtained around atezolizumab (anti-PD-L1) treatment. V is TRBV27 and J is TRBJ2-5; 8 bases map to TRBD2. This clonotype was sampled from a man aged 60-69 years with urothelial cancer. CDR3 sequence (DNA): TGTGCCAGCAGTTTAAGTTCCGGGGGGGCAACAAAGACCCAGTACTTC. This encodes CASSLSSGGATKTQYF.